This record looks at one TCR beta chain sequence and its context. The data derive from a study of glioma-infiltrating T cells after dendritic cell vaccination. Study background: Dendritic cell vaccination trial patients had either newly diagnosed or recurrent glioblastoma.

The PCR used 60 V beta and 13 J beta primers. Here immunoSEQ multiplex PCR was the method, and the copy in TCRdb shows in-frame clones only, minus some. The repertoire holds about 92,000 clones, 80% to 90% seen once, with about 15% in the top ten. Losses at the gene ends were 1 base for V and 5 bases for J; bases not matched to a gene: 6. The CDR3 has 15 amino acids. From germline, CDR1 is SGHTA and CDR2 FQGNSA. Sequencing was performed on blood, taken before dendritic cell vaccination. The chain uses TRBV7-2 and TRBJ2-7, with 9 bases aligning to TRBD2. The TCR sequence derives from a human donor with glioblastoma. The DNA for the CDR3 is TGTGCCAGCAGCTTAGTAGCGGGAGTGAGGGACGAGCAGTACTTC. Encoded protein: CASSLVAGVRDEQYF.